This T cell receptor beta chain was captured in a study of blood T cell repertoires in COVID-19. In the study overall: The United States, Italy and Spain provided the acute and convalescent COVID-19 samples. Sources were T cells, B-cell-depleted T cells, or PBMCs; the material itself was cDNA or gDNA.

In the authors' workflow: Amplification of reference gene primers was used by the study to estimate nucleated cell counts. The assay was immunoSEQ multiplex PCR, and TCRdb's table has in-frame clones only and misses some. V, J and clone size reflect that table, while D and trimming were determined from the DNA. This table holds some 210,000 clones, around 90% found once. The CDR3 is 15 residues long. Germline loops: CDR1 LGHNT, CDR2 FRNRAP. V shed 1 base and J 4 bases; nucleotides not matched to a gene: 1. The chain combines TRBV12-5 with TRBJ2-4; the match to TRBD1 covers 10 bases. The sequencing sample was made of peripheral blood. The sequence was obtained from a man in his sixties who had recovered from COVID-19. The CDR3 loop reads CASGLGTGGKNIQYF. CDR3 nucleotide sequence: TGTGCTAGTGGTTTGGGGACAGGGGGTAAAAACATTCAGTACTTC.